Listed here is a single T cell receptor beta chain. This sample is part of a study of cytomegalovirus exposure and HLA in healthy donors. About the research overall: T cells numbering about 180 million yielded 100 million to 120 million unique TCR beta sequences in an earlier analysis.

PCR was performed using 60 Vbeta and 13 Jbeta primers. This table comes from immunoSEQ multiplex PCR, and its TCRdb copy is limited to in-frame clones, with some not included. The sample carries roughly 120,000 clones, roughly 74% recorded once. The germline V gene has CDR1 SGHRS and CDR2 YFSETQ. V lost 7 bases and J lost 6; bases outside the gene matches: 4. The CDR3 is 12 amino acids. Sequencing was carried out using PBMCs. This chain joins TRBV5-1 and TRBJ2-1; 7 nucleotides match TRBD1. The source of this sequence is a woman aged 50 to 60 in good health and CMV-seropositive. CDR3 sequence (DNA): TGCGCCAGCCAACGACAGGGCAATGAGCAGTTCTTC. This codes for CASQRQGNEQFF.